The 26 T cell receptor beta chains below were found in one sample sequenced in a study of shared clonotypes between healthy human individuals. The protocol was immunoSEQ multiplex PCR, while the TCRdb copy is restricted to in-frame clones and leaves out a portion. The sample records 650,000 to 700,000 clones, less than 95% being singletons. What was sequenced was memory CD8+ T cells from PBMCs. As for subset: CD45RO+ cells pooled with CCR7-negative TemRA cells. These receptors were obtained from a man younger than 35 in good health. Some clones in this sample may be carry-over from other donors' samples.

The chain combines TRBV7-9 with TRBJ2-1; 8 nucleotides align to TRBD2. Germline V gene lookup returns CDR1 SEHNR and CDR2 FQNEAQ (reference sequence). The V gene end was trimmed by 3 bases and the J gene end by 4 bases; junction bases not matched to a gene: 5. This CDR3 has 15 amino acids. CDR3 sequence: CASSFRLANYNEQFF. For the CDR3, the DNA is TGTGCCAGCAGCTTTCGACTAGCGAATTACAATGAGCAGTTCTTC.

This chain's CDR3 is CASSLAGGSVYNEQFF. Written as DNA, the CDR3 is TGTGCCAGCAGCTTAGCTGGCGGGAGTGTCTACAATGAGCAGTTCTTC. The chain employs TRBV7-8 and TRBJ2-1; 7 nucleotides line up with TRBD2. CDR3 length equals 16 residues. V lost 0 bases to trimming and J lost 3 bases; unmatched junction nucleotides: 5. In germline, CDR1 is SGHVS, CDR2 FQNEAQ.

Written as DNA, the CDR3 is TGTGCCAGCAGCTTGATTGGGGGTGTTTGGACACGTGAAATGGCCATATATTTT. It specifies CASSLIGGVWTREMAIYF. The chain joins TRBV5-5 to TRBJ1-3, with D possibly matching TRBD1 (5 bases). This CDR3 has 18 amino acids. The germline V gene encodes CDR1 SGHKS and CDR2 YYEKEE (reference sequence). The V end lost 1 base, the J end lost 11 bases, and 28 bases lay between the germline ends.

With respect to this clone: This sample also contains other DNA sequences that code for the same CDR3. V and J are TRBV27 and TRBJ2-1; D is ambiguous. V was clipped by 5 bases and J by 7 bases, with 9 bases between them. Per the germline V gene, CDR1 is MNHEY and CDR2 is SMNVEV (reference sequence). The CDR3 covers 12 residues. CDR3 loop: CASSLMGNEQFF. DNA of the CDR3: TGTGCCAGCAGTCTCATGGGGAATGAGCAGTTCTTC.

This clone was observed a few times. The CDR3 is CATSRDRAASTEAFF. CDR3 nucleotide sequence: TGTGCCACCAGCAGAGATCGGGCGGCGTCCACTGAAGCTTTCTTT. The gene calls are TRBV15 and TRBJ1-1, with no clear D. The V end was cut by 0 bases, the J end by 4 bases, with 12 bases between. Germline-derived CDR1 and CDR2 are LNHNV and YYDKDF (reference sequence). The CDR3 is 15 residues long.

The chain carries TRBV4-1 and TRBJ1-1; D gene ambiguous. In germline, CDR1 is MGHRA, CDR2 YSYEKL. The CDR3 extends over 15 amino acids. V gave up 3 bases and J gave up 1 base, with 12 bases separating them. DNA of the CDR3: TGCGCCAGCAGCCACATGCGGGCTTCGAACACTGAAGCTTTCTTT. This gives the protein CASSHMRASNTEAFF.

This chain uses TRBV6-5 with TRBJ2-5; D is unclear. Germline loops: CDR1 MNHEY, CDR2 SVGAGI. The CDR3 spans 14 residues. Deletions cut 5 bases from V and 9 bases from J, with 19 bases between. The CDR3 is CASSTSRAASAQYF. As DNA, the CDR3 is TGTGCCAGCAGTACCTCAAGGGCGGCCTCGGCCCAGTACTTC.

The chain carries TRBV6-1 and TRBJ1-2; tentative D call: TRBD1 (5 bases). The CDR3 contains 13 residues. The ends were cut back, 1 base at V and 4 bases at J, with 7 bases in the middle. Germline V gives CDR1 MNHNS, CDR2 SASEGT. The CDR3 region is CASSEDRRYGYTF. CDR3 bases: TGTGCCAGCAGTGAAGACAGGCGCTATGGCTACACCTTC.

V and J are TRBV19 and TRBJ1-1; maybe TRBD1 (6 bases). Per the germline V gene, CDR1 is LNHDA and CDR2 is SQIVND (reference sequence). CDR3 length: 13 amino acids. Trimming stripped 10 bases from V and 1 base from J, with 13 bases between. The CDR3 bases are TGTGCCACCATCGGGGGCCCGAACACTGAAGCTTTCTTT. Translated: CATIGGPNTEAFF.

The chain couples TRBV9 to TRBJ1-2; 9 bases map to TRBD1. CDR3 length: 15 amino acids. CDR1 and CDR2 from the germline V gene are SGDLS and YYNGEE. V dropped 3 bases and J dropped 6; count of bases not matched to a gene: 9. CDR3 nucleotides: TGTGCCAGCAGCGCGCCAACAGGGGGCATAGATGGCTACACCTTC. This codes for CASSAPTGGIDGYTF.

The CDR3 DNA is TGTGCCAGCAGCCTCGACCGCAATGAGCAGTTCTTC. Amino acids: CASSLDRNEQFF. V gene TRBV5-6 combines with J gene TRBJ2-1; D call uncertain. The ends were cut back, 4 bases at V and 6 bases at J, with 8 bases in the middle. The CDR3 extends over 12 amino acids. Germline lookup yields CDR1 SGHDT and CDR2 YYEEEE.

This clone is classed as large. V gene TRBV15 combines with J gene TRBJ2-1, with 14 nucleotides matching TRBD2. V dropped 2 bases and J dropped 5; count of bases not matched to a gene: 2. This CDR3 has 16 residues. CDR1 is LNHNV, CDR2 YYDKDF, per germline (reference sequence). The CDR3 loop is CATSRRGLAGDNEQFF. The DNA for the CDR3 is TGTGCCACCAGCAGACGGGGACTAGCGGGAGACAATGAGCAGTTCTTC.

The J gene is TRBJ1-5, the V gene TRBV11-2; D may be TRBD1 (6 bases). Trimming left V 5 bases short and J 3 bases short, with 8 bases between. Germline CDR1 SGHAT, CDR2 FQNNGV. The CDR3 contains 13 residues. The chain's CDR3 is CASSGDNNQPQHF. DNA of the CDR3: TGTGCCAGCAGCGGGGACAACAATCAGCCCCAGCATTTT.

The gene calls are TRBV10-3 and TRBJ2-1, with TRBD1 matching over 7 bases. CDR3 length equals 15 residues. Germline values: CDR1 ENHRY, CDR2 SYGVKD. After removal of 6 bases from V and 4 bases from J, the junction contained 9 bases not matched to a gene. The CDR3 protein is CAISVTGEPYNEQFF. The DNA for the CDR3 is TGTGCCATCAGCGTTACAGGGGAACCATACAATGAGCAGTTCTTC.

The V gene is TRBV19, the J gene TRBJ2-7, with 7 bases identical to TRBD1. This CDR3 is built from 14 residues. The V segment lost 5 bases and the J segment 4 bases; nucleotides outside the gene matches: 8. The germline gives CDR1 LNHDA, CDR2 SQIVND (reference sequence). CDR3 sequence (DNA): TGTGCCAGTAGTCACCTTGGGACAGCGTACGAGCAGTACTTC. Protein: CASSHLGTAYEQYF. Full variable domain (rest looked up from reference TRBV19 and TRBJ2-7): DGGITQSPKYLFRKEGQNVTLSCEQNLNHDAMYWYRQDPGQGLRLIYYSQIVNDFQKGDIAEGYSVSREKKESFPLTVTSAQKNPTAFYLCASSHLGTAYEQYFGPGTRLTVT.

V is TRBV29-1 and J is TRBJ1-2; TRBD1 matches 9 bases. Germline assignment: CDR1 SQVTM and CDR2 ANQGSEA. The CDR3 spans 13 residues. V dropped 4 bases and J dropped 2; count of bases not matched to a gene: 2. CDR3 sequence reads: CSVGQGENYGYTF. CDR3 DNA sequence: TGCAGCGTTGGACAGGGGGAGAACTATGGCTACACCTTC.

This chain uses TRBV6-5 with TRBJ1-1; no definite D call. CDR3 size: 11 residues. V was pared by 7 bases and J by 4 bases, with 7 bases between. Germline V gives CDR1 MNHEY, CDR2 SVGAGI. The CDR3 protein is CASTVSTEAFF. The CDR3 DNA reads TGTGCCAGCACGGTGAGCACTGAAGCTTTCTTT.

The chain carries TRBV27 and TRBJ2-1; TRBD2 agrees at 7 bases. CDR1 MNHEY and CDR2 SMNVEV come from the germline V gene (reference sequence). The V gene end was trimmed by 5 bases and the J gene end by 6 bases; junction bases not matched to a gene: 7. The CDR3 consists of 14 residues. The CDR3 is CASSPRWGGNEQFF. The CDR3 DNA sequence: TGTGCCAGCAGTCCCCGTTGGGGGGGCAATGAGCAGTTCTTC.

This chain connects TRBV6-4 to TRBJ1-2; weak D call: TRBD1 (5 bases). The CDR3 has 14 amino acids. Trimming removed 7 bases at V and 0 bases at J, with 12 bases between. Germline V gene lookup returns CDR1 MRHNA and CDR2 SNTAGT. This CDR3 reads CASNQGFPNYGYTF. The CDR3 coding sequence is TGTGCCAGCAACCAGGGTTTCCCTAACTATGGCTACACCTTC.

The V gene is TRBV30, the J gene TRBJ2-7, with D unresolved. The CDR3 runs 10 residues. Trimming removed 5 bases from V and 5 bases from J, with 7 bases in between. The V gene's germline CDR1 is GTSNPN and CDR2 SVGIG (reference sequence). This CDR3 is CAWPGHEQYF. The CDR3 nucleotides are TGTGCCTGGCCGGGCCACGAGCAGTACTTC.

The chain couples TRBV4-3 to TRBJ2-7; D call uncertain. The CDR3 sequence is 16 residues long. V was pared by 0 bases and J by 3 bases, with 15 bases between. CDR1 and CDR2 (germline): LGHNA, YSLEER. The CDR3 reads CASSQEWTEAHYEQYF. CDR3 sequence (DNA): TGCGCCAGCAGCCAAGAGTGGACCGAGGCCCACTACGAGCAGTACTTC.

The chain links TRBV5-1 to TRBJ2-1; D is undetermined. Between the trimmed V and J ends, which lost 7 bases and 8 bases, there was a span of 19 bases. Germline V gives CDR1 SGHRS, CDR2 YFSETQ. This CDR3 region has 14 residues. CDR3: CASGIRSSSDEQFF. The CDR3 region has the DNA TGCGCCAGCGGGATCCGGTCTTCCTCTGATGAGCAGTTCTTC.

The chain links TRBV28 to TRBJ2-7; D is uncertain. The CDR3 is made up of 15 amino acids. The germline V gene encodes CDR1 MDHEN and CDR2 SYDVKM. V gave up 2 bases and J gave up 0 bases, with 11 bases separating them. The CDR3 nucleotides are TGTGCCAGCAGTTTAGAGCAGTCAAACTCCTACGAGCAGTACTTC. Translating gives CASSLEQSNSYEQYF.

The genes are TRBV27 and TRBJ2-7; 9 nucleotides agree with TRBD1. V dropped 6 bases and J dropped 4; count of bases not matched to a gene: 10. The CDR3 totals 15 residues. Per the germline V gene, CDR1 is MNHEY and CDR2 is SMNVEV (reference sequence). CDR3 sequence (DNA): TGTGCCAGCAGAAGGGACAGGGAGGGCTCGTACGAGCAGTACTTC. Its protein product is CASRRDREGSYEQYF.

This chain connects TRBV7-9 to TRBJ2-1; 9 bases map to TRBD1. This CDR3 contains 16 residues. Unmatched junction bases numbered 7, after V lost 5 bases and J lost 2 bases. CDR1 is SEHNR, CDR2 FQNEAQ, per germline (reference sequence). As DNA, the CDR3 is TGTGCCAGCAGCCCTAGGGGACAGGGTCCCTACAATGAGCAGTTCTTC. Encoded protein: CASSPRGQGPYNEQFF.

This chain uses TRBV29-1 with TRBJ2-5; 8 nucleotides line up with TRBD2. The DNA end is more similar to TRBJ2-7, so the J call may be wrong. From germline, CDR1 is SQVTM and CDR2 ANQGSEA. The CDR3 runs to 15 residues. Written as DNA, the CDR3 is TGCAGCGTGGGGCAACGCGGGAGGCCTTCCTACGAGCAGTACTTC. Protein product: CSVGQRGRPSYEQYF.